This entry lists 24 T cell receptor beta chains sequenced from one sample in a study of blood T cell repertoires in COVID-19 (TCRdb year 2020). Library prep was done by the immunoSEQ multiplex PCR assay. TCRdb provides this immuneACCESS table in a form limited to in-frame rearrangements. Some clones are lacking; in checked studies, under half of them reflect an unresolved V gene, and why the rest are absent is not known. The sample data list 250,000 or so clones, and approximately 87% of these were observed just once. In total, the top ten clones hold approximately 1.6% of the sample. The sample taken for sequencing was peripheral blood. These receptor sequences come from a woman in her thirties or forties who had recovered from COVID-19.

Details on this clone: One junction end disagrees with the germline gene, perhaps due to a read error. The gene calls are TRBV7-7 and TRBJ2-1; D possibly corresponds to TRBD2 (5 bases). Germline V CDR1 and CDR2: SSHAT, FNYEAQ (reference sequence). CDR3 length: 17 residues. The CDR3 is CASSKGRDLGSYNEQFF. CDR3 DNA sequence: TGTGCTAGCAGCAAAGGTCGGGATTTAGGCTCCTACAATGAGCAGTTCTTC.

The V gene is TRBV12-3 or TRBV12-4, the J gene TRBJ2-5; tentatively, D is TRBD2 (5 bases). V was clipped by 5 bases and J by 4 bases, with 8 bases between them. This CDR3 is 12 amino acids long. CDR3 coding DNA: TGTGCCAGCAGTCGACTACGAGAGACCCAGTACTTC. Residues: CASSRLRETQYF.

V gene TRBV7-3 combines with J gene TRBJ2-1; 8 nucleotides align to TRBD2. Germline CDR1 is SGHTA and CDR2 is FQGTGA. The V gene end was trimmed by 5 bases and the J gene end by 7 bases; junction bases not matched to a gene: 10. The CDR3 sequence is 15 residues long. CDR3 DNA sequence: TGTGCCAGCAGCCCCGGGGGGGCGGTTAGGAATGAGCAGTTCTTC. Protein: CASSPGGAVRNEQFF. Full variable domain (rest looked up from reference TRBV7-3 and TRBJ2-1): GAGVSQTPSNKVTEKGKYVELRCDPISGHTALYWYRQSLGQGPEFLIYFQGTGAADDSGLPNDRFFAVRPEGSVSTLKIQRTERGDSAVYLCASSPGGAVRNEQFFGPGTRLTVL.

This chain uses TRBV5-1 with TRBJ1-1, with 9 bases fitting TRBD1. Per the germline V gene, CDR1 is SGHRS and CDR2 is YFSETQ. Trimming removed 4 bases from V and 4 bases from J; junction bases left unmatched: 11. This CDR3 is 16 amino acids long. The CDR3 DNA reads TGCGCCAGCAGCGCGAATGGACAGGGGATTCCCACTGAAGCTTTCTTT. Protein: CASSANGQGIPTEAFF.

The chain is built from TRBV7-9 and TRBJ2-5, with TRBD1 matching over 7 bases. CDR1 SEHNR and CDR2 FQNEAQ come from the germline V gene (reference sequence). The CDR3 runs 14 residues. J gave up 0 bases and V 5 bases, and 3 bases lay outside the gene matches. As DNA, the CDR3 is TGTGCCAGCAGCCTGGGACAGTACCAAGAGACCCAGTACTTC. Translating it yields CASSLGQYQETQYF.

The chain links TRBV4-2 to TRBJ1-4; perhaps TRBD1 as D (5 bases). The germline V gene encodes CDR1 LGHNA and CDR2 YNFKEQ. Trimming pared 0 bases from V and 13 bases from J, leaving 15 bases between. The CDR3 consists of 14 residues. DNA for the CDR3: TGTGCCAGCAGCCAAGATGGGGCGGGGGAGAGACTGTTTTTT. Protein: CASSQDGAGERLFF.

The chain is built from TRBV9 and TRBJ1-2; 8 nucleotides align to TRBD1. V was pared by 2 bases and J by 8 bases, with 5 bases of the junction left unmatched. Germline loops: CDR1 SGDLS, CDR2 YYNGEE. This CDR3 region has 13 residues. The CDR3 nucleotides are TGTGCCAGCAGCGTGACAGGGGCGGGAGGCTACACCTTC. Encoded protein: CASSVTGAGGYTF.

The chain links TRBV27 to TRBJ2-3; 9 nucleotides line up with TRBD1. The V segment lost 2 bases and the J segment 7 bases; nucleotides outside the gene matches: 10. Germline V gene lookup returns CDR1 MNHEY and CDR2 SMNVEV (reference sequence). This CDR3 comprises 16 residues. The CDR3: CASSLPPGTGIHTQYF. In DNA, the CDR3 is TGTGCCAGCAGTTTACCCCCCGGGACAGGGATCCATACGCAGTATTTT.

The chain carries TRBV9 and TRBJ1-2; D is perhaps TRBD1 (5 bases). The CDR3 runs 14 residues. Germline V gene data show CDR1 as SGDLS and CDR2 as YYNGEE. The ends were cut back, 0 bases at V and 12 bases at J, with 18 bases in the middle. CDR3 nucleotides: TGTGCCAGCAGCGTAGGCATTCATCCCGACAGCGACACCTTC. It codes for CASSVGIHPDSDTF. Full variable domain (outside the CDR3, taken from reference TRBV9 and TRBJ1-2): DSGVTQTPKHLITATGQRVTLRCSPRSGDLSVYWYQQSLDQGLQFLIQYYNGEERAKGNILERFSAQQFPDLHSELNLSSLELGDSALYFCASSVGIHPDSDTFGSGTRLTVV.

V gene TRBV30 combines with J gene TRBJ1-4; D not resolved. The CDR3 consists of 13 residues. Germline-derived CDR1 and CDR2 are GTSNPN and SVGIG (reference sequence). V was clipped by 1 base and J by 7 bases, with 10 bases between them. In DNA, the CDR3 is TGTGCCTGGAGTGGCAGGCCTTCTGAAAAACTGTTTTTT. It encodes CAWSGRPSEKLFF.

The rearrangement links TRBV4-3 to TRBJ1-2, with D maybe TRBD1 (5 bases). V was clipped by 3 bases and J by 7 bases, with 15 bases between them. This CDR3 spans 14 amino acids. The germline V gene encodes CDR1 LGHNA and CDR2 YSLEER. The CDR3 is CASSQEGRVLGYTF. The CDR3 DNA is TGCGCCAGCAGCCAGGAGGGCAGGGTACTTGGCTACACCTTC.

The V gene is TRBV6-2 or TRBV6-3, the J gene TRBJ2-2; the D gene is possibly TRBD1 (5 bases). CDR3 length equals 16 residues. V lost 2 bases, J lost 3 bases, and 13 bases lay in between. Germline V gives CDR1 MNHEY, CDR2 SVGEGT. CDR3 sequence: CASSYLGRAYTGELFF. In nucleotides, the CDR3 is TGTGCCAGCAGTTACCTTGGCAGGGCCTACACCGGGGAGCTGTTTTTT.

The chain combines TRBV7-3 with TRBJ1-5; no clear D. The CDR3 consists of 18 residues. Germline V lookup: CDR1 SGHTA, CDR2 FQGTGA. The V end lost 5 bases, the J end lost 6 bases, and 26 bases lay between the germline ends. Here the CDR3 reads CASSPRVYSKPFTQPQHF. The DNA for the CDR3 is TGTGCCAGCAGCCCAAGAGTGTATTCTAAGCCTTTCACTCAGCCCCAGCATTTT.

This rearrangement joins TRBV3-1 (or the pseudogene TRBV3-2) to TRBJ1-2, with TRBD1 matching over 11 bases. V trimming: 3 bases; J trimming: 3 bases; junction bases outside the gene matches: 6. The CDR3 spans 16 residues. CDR1 is LGHDT and CDR2 is YNNKEL in the germline V gene (reference sequence). Written as DNA, the CDR3 is TGTGCCAGCAGCCATGACGGGACAGGGGGGTACTATGGCTACACCTTC. Protein sequence: CASSHDGTGGYYGYTF.

The gene calls are TRBV7-2 and TRBJ2-1; 8 bases agree with TRBD2. V lost 3 bases, J lost 8 bases, and 15 bases stayed unmatched. Germline V gene lookup returns CDR1 SGHTA and CDR2 FQGNSA. The CDR3 sequence is 17 residues long. The CDR3 spells CASSFWIGTSGVDEQFF. DNA for the CDR3: TGTGCCAGCAGCTTTTGGATCGGGACTAGTGGCGTCGATGAGCAGTTCTTC.

The rearrangement links TRBV7-9 to TRBJ2-5; 10 bases align to TRBD2. Trimming at V came to 5 bases and at J to 5 bases, leaving 14 bases not matched to a gene. Per the germline V gene, CDR1 is SEHNR and CDR2 is FQNEAQ (reference sequence). The CDR3 totals 17 residues. The CDR3 DNA sequence: TGTGCCAGCAGCCGAGGCCTAGCGGGGGCCTCGAGGGAGACCCAGTACTTC. This sequence encodes CASSRGLAGASRETQYF.

The rearrangement links TRBV1 to TRBJ1-5; TRBD1, the table's D call, was not compared with the DNA. TRBV1 has pseudogene status. This CDR3 has 15 amino acids. CDR3 DNA: TGCACCAGCCAAAGACAAGGGACAGCCCTTGGGCCCCAGCATTTT. Translation gives CTSQRQGTALGPQHF.

The V and J genes are TRBV12-5 and TRBJ2-2; 7 nucleotides line up with TRBD1. Per the germline V gene, CDR1 is LGHNT and CDR2 is FRNRAP. The junction had 8 bases not matched to a gene; V was cut back by 3 bases and J by 7 bases. The CDR3 is made up of 15 amino acids. The CDR3 is CASGFDRARFGELFF. For the CDR3, the DNA is TGTGCTAGTGGTTTCGACAGGGCCAGATTCGGGGAGCTGTTTTTT.

This chain joins TRBV2 and TRBJ2-1; 9 bases fit TRBD2. The CDR3 has 15 amino acids. V was pared by 6 bases and J by 4 bases, with 7 bases of the junction left unmatched. The germline CDR1 and CDR2 sequences are SNHLY and FYNNEI. In nucleotides, the CDR3 is TGTGCCAGCAGGCCTGCTAGCGGGGTATACAATGAGCAGTTCTTC. Residues: CASRPASGVYNEQFF.

The J gene is TRBJ1-3, the V gene TRBV19; tentatively, D is TRBD1 (6 bases). CDR3 length: 17 residues. Trimming removed 3 bases at V and 0 bases at J, with 15 bases between. Germline V gene data show CDR1 as LNHDA and CDR2 as SQIVND (reference sequence). The CDR3, as DNA: TGTGCCAGTAGTATCTTGGCAGGGGCGAACTCTGGAAACACCATATATTTT. Its translation is CASSILAGANSGNTIYF.

The J gene is TRBJ2-1, the V gene TRBV7-9; D is ambiguous. Germline lookup yields CDR1 SEHNR and CDR2 FQNEAQ (reference sequence). Trimming left V 5 bases short and J 6 bases short, with 5 bases between. The CDR3 covers 11 residues. The CDR3 region is CASSRSNEQFF. The CDR3 region has the DNA TGTGCCAGCAGCCGTAGCAATGAGCAGTTCTTC.

This chain joins TRBV4-3 and TRBJ2-7, with 8 bases lining up with TRBD1. The CDR3 consists of 17 residues. With V trimmed by 1 base and J by 0 bases, 8 bases remained unmatched. Germline values: CDR1 LGHNA, CDR2 YSLEER. The CDR3 is CASSQASGTGISYEQYF. The CDR3 DNA sequence: TGCGCCAGCAGCCAAGCCTCCGGGACAGGAATCTCCTACGAGCAGTACTTC.

V and J are TRBV3-1 (or the pseudogene TRBV3-2) and TRBJ2-5; 8 nucleotides match TRBD2. The CDR3 is 16 residues long. The germline gives CDR1 LGHDT, CDR2 YNNKEL (reference sequence). The V segment lost 3 bases and the J segment 7 bases; nucleotides outside the gene matches: 13. The chain's CDR3 is CASSHRGRSGAGTQYF. CDR3 nucleotide sequence: TGTGCCAGCAGCCATAGGGGTCGTAGCGGGGCTGGGACCCAGTACTTC.

The chain is built from TRBV10-1 and TRBJ2-3; possible D gene TRBD1, 6 bases. The germline CDR1 and CDR2 sequences are WNHNN and SYGVQD (reference sequence). This CDR3 has 13 amino acids. Trimming shortened V by 6 bases and J by 2 bases, and 9 bases separated the two germline ends. The CDR3 DNA follows: TGCGCCAGCAGAGGACAGCTCACAGATACGCAGTATTTT. Translation gives CASRGQLTDTQYF.